Listed below are T cell receptor beta chains from one sample, sequenced in a study of metastatic and nonmetastatic thyroid tumors. TCRdb re-processed the PCR reads through MiXCR. The data contain roughly 5,400 clones, 25% to 30% of them singletons. Sequencing was done on a sample of adjacent normal tissue. The receptors were gathered from a female donor with papillary thyroid cancer or a benign thyroid nodule (not recorded which). Some clones in this sample may be carry-over from other donors' samples. The CDR3 runs from the conserved cysteine through the conserved F or W. D genes are given only for firm matches. The size entry is marked missing in some rows and otherwise reads once, few, many or a size class.

d_call,v_call,clone_size,j_call,cdr3_length,cdr3_aa,cdr3_nt
NA,TRBV30,NA,TRBJ2-7,16,CAWSLGRGGRAYEQYF,TGTGCCTGGAGTTTGGGACGAGGAGGAAGGGCCTACGAGCAGTACTTC
TRBD1,TRBV5-1,NA,TRBJ1-5,14,CASRPGTGPQPQHF,TGCGCCAGCAGGCCCGGGACAGGGCCTCAGCCCCAGCATTTT
NA,TRBV10-3,medium-sized,TRBJ1-5,15,CAISDAKRGNQPQHF,TGTGCCATCAGTGATGCCAAGCGTGGGAATCAGCCCCAGCATTTT
TRBD1,TRBV2,medium-sized,TRBJ1-2,15,CASSEVAGGWYGYTF,TGTGCCAGCAGTGAAGTTGCAGGGGGTTGGTATGGCTACACCTTC
TRBD1,TRBV4-1,NA,TRBJ2-7,18,CASSQARGTGGRSYEQYF,TGCGCCAGCAGCCAAGCGCGCGGGACAGGGGGGCGCTCCTACGAGCAGTACTTC
NA,TRBV9,medium-sized,TRBJ2-7,13,CASSATLGYEQYF,TGTGCCAGCAGCGCCACGTTGGGCTACGAGCAGTACTTC
NA,TRBV6-1,NA,TRBJ1-4,14,CASRSDSGSKKLFF,TGTGCCAGCAGGTCGGACAGCGGTAGTAAAAAACTGTTTTTT
NA,TRBV11-3,NA,TRBJ2-2,13,CASSDYSSGELFF,TGTGCCAGCAGCGACTATAGCTCCGGGGAGCTGTTCTTT
NA,TRBV10-2,few,TRBJ1-1,11,CASLGFTEAFF,TGCGCCAGCCTCGGGTTCACTGAAGCTTTCTTT
NA,TRBV29-1,many,TRBJ1-1,13,CSVARGAVDEAFF,TGCAGCGTTGCTAGAGGGGCAGTAGATGAAGCTTTCTTT
NA,TRBV6-2/TRBV6-3,NA,TRBJ2-5,13,CASSVNSKGAQYF,TGTGCCAGCAGTGTAAACTCGAAAGGGGCCCAGTACTTC
NA,TRBV7-2,many,TRBJ2-5,13,CASSLGPWETQYF,TGTGCCAGCAGCTTAGGACCATGGGAGACCCAGTACTTC
TRBD2,TRBV10-1,medium-sized,TRBJ2-7,14,CASSPPTSPYEQYF,TGCGCCAGCAGTCCCCCGACTAGCCCCTACGAGCAGTACTTC
TRBD2,TRBV6-4,few,TRBJ2-3,17,CASSAHPPGTSPDTQYF,TGTGCCAGCAGCGCGCACCCTCCCGGGACTAGTCCAGATACGCAGTATTTT
NA,TRBV20-1,few,TRBJ2-1,11,CSARDGGEQFF,TGCAGTGCTAGAGATGGCGGTGAGCAGTTCTTC
TRBD2,TRBV6-1,few,TRBJ2-1,15,CASSDATSGNREQFF,TGTGCCAGCAGTGACGCCACTAGCGGGAATAGGGAGCAGTTCTTC
NA,TRBV6-6,NA,TRBJ2-7,13,CASSYSRGGEQYF,TGTGCCAGCAGTTACTCGAGGGGCGGCGAGCAGTACTTC
NA,TRBV4-2,medium-sized,TRBJ2-7,13,CASSHPGLDEQYF,TGTGCCAGCAGCCACCCCGGGCTAGACGAGCAGTACTTC
TRBD1,TRBV20-1,many,TRBJ2-4,15,CSARDRNRGNYIQYF,TGCAGTGCTAGAGACCGGAACAGGGGCAACTACATTCAGTACTTC
NA,TRBV5-4,many,TRBJ2-7,14,CASSLLAGDYEQYF,TGTGCCAGCAGCTTGCTAGCAGGGGACTACGAGCAGTACTTC
NA,TRBV12-3/TRBV12-4,few,TRBJ2-7,16,CASSSRSGPSSYEQYF,TGTGCCAGCAGTTCCCGGTCAGGGCCTTCCTCCTACGAGCAGTACTTC
TRBD1,TRBV2,NA,TRBJ2-7,13,CASSLTGVYEQYF,TGTGCCAGCAGCTTGACAGGGGTCTACGAGCAGTACTTC
TRBD1,TRBV20-1,many,TRBJ2-3,16,CSAPRGGQGHEDTQYF,TGCAGTGCTCCCCGCGGGGGACAGGGGCACGAGGATACGCAGTATTTT
TRBD2,TRBV5-1,NA,TRBJ2-7,15,CASSSSGSSNYEQYF,TGCGCCAGCAGCTCTAGCGGGAGCTCGAACTACGAGCAGTACTTC
NA,TRBV20-1,large,TRBJ2-6,14,CSALTDSGANVLTF,TGCAGTGCTTTGACGGACTCTGGGGCCAACGTCCTGACTTTC
NA,TRBV6-1,large,TRBJ1-2,13,CASNKPGNYGYTF,TGTGCCAGCAACAAACCCGGGAACTATGGCTACACCTTC
TRBD2,TRBV7-3,NA,TRBJ2-1,14,CASSERGSYNEQFF,TGTGCCAGCAGCGAGCGGGGCTCCTACAATGAGCAGTTCTTC
NA,TRBV2,few,TRBJ1-1,13,CASSELENTEAFF,TGTGCCAGCAGTGAACTGGAGAACACTGAAGCTTTCTTT
TRBD2,TRBV27,NA,TRBJ2-1,14,CASSLWTSGIEQFF,TGTGCCAGCAGTTTGTGGACTAGCGGCATTGAGCAGTTCTTC
NA,TRBV5-1,NA,TRBJ2-1,14,CASSLSSSYNEQFF,TGCGCCAGCAGCTTATCCTCCTCCTACAATGAGCAGTTCTTC
TRBD1,TRBV18,many,TRBJ1-1,12,CASPQGYTEAFF,TGTGCCAGCCCACAGGGGTACACTGAAGCTTTCTTT
NA,TRBV29-1,medium-sized,TRBJ1-2,12,CSIWRAGGGYTF,TGCAGCATTTGGCGGGCCGGGGGAGGCTACACCTTC
TRBD2,TRBV20-1,NA,TRBJ2-7,13,CSAQTSGSGEQYF,TGCAGTGCCCAGACTAGCGGGAGTGGAGAGCAGTACTTC
TRBD2,TRBV6-1,NA,TRBJ2-3,15,CASTGLAGGTDTQYF,TGTGCCAGCACCGGACTAGCGGGAGGCACAGATACGCAGTATTTT
TRBD1,TRBV20-1,NA,TRBJ1-6,13,CSVDRVANSPLHF,TGCAGTGTTGACAGGGTAGCTAATTCACCCCTCCACTTT
TRBD2,TRBV11-1,large,TRBJ2-3,15,CASSLSGRDTDTQYF,TGTGCCAGCAGCTTGAGCGGGAGAGACACAGATACGCAGTATTTT